These 20 T cell receptor beta chains share one sample of origin, sequenced in a study of blood T cell repertoires in COVID-19 (dated by TCRdb to the early 2020s). Library prep was done by the immunoSEQ multiplex PCR assay. The source is immuneACCESS, and TCRdb retained only in-frame sequences with V and J called. Part of the clones is not carried over; for the studies checked, unresolved V genes explain less than half of this, and the remainder is unexplained. Recorded for this sample are about 280,000 clones; about 83% of them occurred a single time. Approximately 10% of the sample goes to the ten largest clones. Sample: peripheral blood. The origin of the receptors is a woman between 50 and 59 years old who had recovered from COVID-19.

V usage is TRBV9 and J usage is TRBJ1-1; 10 bases align to TRBD1. With 0 bases clipped from V and 5 bases from J, the junction kept 7 bases outside the gene matches. CDR1 and CDR2 (germline): SGDLS, YYNGEE. This CDR3 region has 16 residues. CDR3 in DNA: TGTGCCAGCAGCGTAGAGGGACAGGGGCTTCGTACTGAAGCTTTCTTT. It codes for CASSVEGQGLRTEAFF.

V usage is TRBV19 and J usage is TRBJ1-1, with 7 nucleotides matching TRBD1. The CDR3 totals 14 residues. Germline V gives CDR1 LNHDA, CDR2 SQIVND (reference sequence). V trimming: 5 bases; J trimming: 2 bases; junction bases outside the gene matches: 5. CDR3 bases: TGTGCCAGTAGTTTGTGGGACAGCAACACTGAAGCTTTCTTT. Encoded protein: CASSLWDSNTEAFF.

This clone occurred once. V gene TRBV9 combines with J gene TRBJ2-1, with 12 nucleotides matching TRBD2. In germline, CDR1 is SGDLS, CDR2 YYNGEE. Trimming at V came to 4 bases and at J to 3 bases, leaving 8 bases not matched to a gene. The CDR3 has 17 amino acids. CDR3 protein: CASSSGPTSGSYNEQFF. The DNA for the CDR3 is TGTGCCAGCAGCTCCGGTCCGACTAGCGGGAGCTACAATGAGCAGTTCTTC.

The V and J genes are TRBV6-6 and TRBJ2-5; 7 bases map to TRBD2. The junction had 8 bases not matched to a gene; V was cut back by 7 bases and J by 3 bases. Germline CDR1 and CDR2: MNHNY and SVGAGI (reference sequence). There are 14 residues in the CDR3. In DNA, the CDR3 is TGTGCCAGCAACTTAGCGGGCCGCAAAGAGACCCAGTACTTC. It is translated as CASNLAGRKETQYF.

V is TRBV9 and J is TRBJ2-1, with 8 bases lining up with TRBD1. The germline V gene encodes CDR1 SGDLS and CDR2 YYNGEE. The CDR3 has 16 residues. The J segment lost 2 bases and the V segment lost 2 bases, leaving 6 bases of the junction unmatched. Here the CDR3 DNA reads TGTGCCAGCAGCGTTTCTAACAGGGGGACCTACAATGAGCAGTTCTTC. It yields the protein CASSVSNRGTYNEQFF.

The CDR3 coding sequence is TGTGCCAGCAGCCATGCGGGAGGAAACTACATTCAGTACTTC. This translates into CASSHAGGNYIQYF. The chain has TRBV5-4 and TRBJ2-4, with 8 bases aligning to TRBD2. Trimming cost V 4 bases and J 8 bases; bases outside gene matches: 8. The CDR3 runs 14 residues. Germline V CDR1 and CDR2: SGHNT, YYREEE (reference sequence). Complete variable domain (other parts from reference TRBV5-4 and TRBJ2-4): ETGVTQSPTHLIKTRGQQVTLRCSSQSGHNTVSWYQQALGQGPQFIFQYYREEENGRGNFPPRFSGLQFPNYSSELNVNALELDDSALYLCASSHAGGNYIQYFGAGTRLSVL.

The chain is built from TRBV12-3 or TRBV12-4 and TRBJ1-2; 12 nucleotides match TRBD1. The CDR3 consists of 13 residues. V was clipped by 8 bases and J by 7 bases; unmatched bases: 5. Here the CDR3 DNA reads TGTGCCAGCGGGGACAGGGGGCGTTTTGGCTACACCTTC. Translated: CASGDRGRFGYTF.

The rearrangement joins TRBV21-1 to TRBJ1-1. TRBV21-1 is a pseudogene segment. The CDR3 is 17 amino acids. The CDR3 loop is CASRRGLHPRANTEAFF. In DNA, the CDR3 is TGTGCCAGCCGGCGGGGACTCCACCCGCGGGCGAACACTGAAGCTTTCTTT.

The chain's CDR3 is CASTLTGRGGYTF. The CDR3 nucleotides are TGTGCCAGTACCCTTACAGGGAGAGGTGGCTACACCTTC. This chain uses TRBV19 with TRBJ1-2; D may be TRBD1 (6 bases). The length of the CDR3 is 13 residues. The V gene's germline CDR1 is LNHDA and CDR2 SQIVND (reference sequence). V lost 7 bases to trimming and J lost 7 bases, with 16 bases between them.

This sequence joins TRBV5-5 and TRBJ2-7, with D perhaps TRBD2 (6 bases). CDR3 length: 16 residues. Germline V gene lookup returns CDR1 SGHKS and CDR2 YYEKEE (reference sequence). Trimming took 2 bases from V and 7 from J, leaving 22 bases between them. The CDR3 protein is CASSFDRGVGRGEQYF. Here the CDR3 DNA reads TGTGCCAGCAGCTTCGACAGAGGAGTCGGGAGAGGGGAGCAGTACTTC.

The chain carries TRBV27 and TRBJ2-7; the D gene is possibly TRBD1 (6 bases). The V end lost 2 bases, the J end lost 2 bases, and 13 bases lay between the germline ends. The CDR3 runs to 15 residues. The germline gives CDR1 MNHEY, CDR2 SMNVEV (reference sequence). The CDR3 sequence is CASSLLPGQTYEQYF. The CDR3, as DNA: TGTGCCAGCAGTTTACTGCCGGGACAAACCTACGAGCAGTACTTC.

This rearrangement joins TRBV13 to TRBJ2-7; TRBD2 might be the D (6 bases). Germline lookup yields CDR1 PRHDT and CDR2 FYEKMQ (reference sequence). Trimming pared 0 bases from V and 7 bases from J, leaving 13 bases between. CDR3 length: 14 amino acids. In DNA form, the CDR3 reads TGTGCCAGCAGCTTAGGGAGGAGCGCGGGGGAGCAGTACTTC. Translating gives CASSLGRSAGEQYF.

V gene TRBV7-9 combines with J gene TRBJ2-5; TRBD2 aligns across 8 bases. The CDR3 has 15 residues. J lost 3 bases, V lost 5 bases, and 8 bases had no gene match. The germline V gene encodes CDR1 SEHNR and CDR2 FQNEAQ (reference sequence). CDR3 bases: TGTGCCAGCAGCCCAAATTCCGGGGGGGAAGAGACCCAGTACTTC. Protein sequence: CASSPNSGGEETQYF.

J is TRBJ2-7 and V is TRBV7-9; 8 bases fit TRBD1. The CDR3 length is 12 residues. V lost 4 bases and J lost 6; bases outside the gene matches: 2. CDR1 and CDR2 (germline): SEHNR, FQNEAQ (reference sequence). The CDR3 DNA follows: TGTGCCAGCAGCTCCAGGGGGCCCGAGCAGTACTTC. Translation gives CASSSRGPEQYF.

As to this clone: This sample also contains other DNA sequences that code for the same CDR3. The gene calls are TRBV9 and TRBJ2-3, with D unresolved. This CDR3 region has 13 residues. The V gene lost 0 bases and the J gene lost 4 bases, with 6 bases spanning the gap. Per germline, CDR1 SGDLS and CDR2 YYNGEE. This CDR3 is CASSVANADTQYF. CDR3 in DNA: TGTGCCAGCAGCGTAGCTAACGCAGATACGCAGTATTTT.

The rearrangement links TRBV9 to TRBJ2-1; the match to TRBD2 covers 13 bases. V dropped 3 bases and J dropped 9; count of bases not matched to a gene: 6. The CDR3 is made up of 15 amino acids. In germline, CDR1 is SGDLS, CDR2 YYNGEE. CDR3 DNA: TGTGCCAGCAGCGCAATACTAGCGGGAGGGGGTGAGCAGTTCTTC. Protein: CASSAILAGGGEQFF.

V gene TRBV21-1 combines with J gene TRBJ2-7; TRBD1 was called by the table and not checked on the DNA. TRBV21-1 constitutes a pseudogene. This CDR3 region has 19 residues. The CDR3 spells CASSIFWARQLLLSYEQYF. The CDR3 DNA is TGTGCCAGCAGCATTTTTTGGGCTCGTCAACTCCTGTTGAGTTACGAGCAGTACTTC.

This clone was detected many times. The gene calls are TRBV6-2 or TRBV6-3 and TRBJ1-2, with TRBD1 as a possible D gene (5 bases). V lost 0 bases and J lost 8, with 7 bases in between. Looked up from germline, CDR1 is MNHEY and CDR2 is SVGEGT. CDR3 length: 12 amino acids. The CDR3 DNA is TGTGCCAGCAGTTACTCCCAGGGCGGCTACACCTTC. Translating gives CASSYSQGGYTF.

This chain links TRBV28 with TRBJ1-3; no clear D gene. V lost 6 bases and J lost 4, with 7 bases in between. The CDR3 loop spans 12 amino acids. Germline loops: CDR1 MDHEN, CDR2 SYDVKM. Written as DNA, the CDR3 is TGTGCCAGCAGAACGCAGGGAAACACCATATATTTT. Protein sequence: CASRTQGNTIYF.

This sequence joins TRBV2 and TRBJ1-6; 7 positions match TRBD1. The CDR3 loop spans 15 amino acids. Germline lookup yields CDR1 SNHLY and CDR2 FYNNEI. The J segment lost 4 bases and the V segment lost 6 bases, leaving 6 bases of the junction unmatched. CDR3 in DNA: TGTGCCAGCAGCGGTTTGGGACAGTATAATTCACCCCTCCACTTT. This codes for CASSGLGQYNSPLHF.